This T cell receptor (beta chain) originates from a study of control samples from healthy donors and cancer patients. The table came from immunoSEQ multiplex PCR; TCRdb's copy has only in-frame clones and leaves some out. This table has 90,000 to 130,000 clones, roughly 88% appearing once. This CDR3 region has 16 residues. Germline assignment: CDR1 SGHRS and CDR2 YFSETQ. V lost 2 bases, J lost 0 bases, and 7 bases stayed unmatched. Sequencing was carried out using PBMCs. The V call is TRBV5-1, the J call TRBJ2-7; 8 nucleotides line up with TRBD1. This sequence was found in a woman aged 55-69 years with lung cancer. This CDR3 is CASSFRQGTYSYEQYF. CDR3 in DNA: TGCGCCAGCAGCTTTAGACAGGGGACTTACTCCTACGAGCAGTACTTC.